The 32 T cell receptor beta chains below come from one sample, sequenced in a study of beta chain features in type 1 diabetes (dated by TCRdb to the late 2010s). Library generation was performed with the immunoSEQ multiplex PCR assay. The entire amount of isolated RNA was reverse transcribed using the High Capacity cDNA Reverse Transcription Kit, so the sequenced TCRB transcripts were expressed ones. TCRdb provides this immuneACCESS table in a form limited to in-frame rearrangements. Some clones are lacking; in checked studies, under half of them reflect an unresolved V gene, and why the rest are absent is not known. A total of around 500,000 clones appear in this sample, about an eighth of them only once. Approximately 0.05% of the sample lies in the top ten. Sequencing was performed on naive CD4+ T cells from blood. The meaning of the sample's cell subset or site label: true naive CD4+ T cells. These receptors originate from a young woman in good health.

This clone was seen a few times. V and J are TRBV18 and TRBJ1-5, with TRBD1 identical over 7 bases. The ends lost 6 bases at V and 0 bases at J; junction bases unmatched: 2. CDR3 length: 14 residues. Germline CDR1 KGHSH, CDR2 LQKENI. The CDR3 bases are TGTGCCAGCTCCCGGGACAGTAGCAATCAGCCCCAGCATTTT. Protein: CASSRDSSNQPQHF.

This clone was observed at least ten times. The chain employs TRBV29-1 and TRBJ2-3, with D perhaps being TRBD1 or TRBD2 (6 bases each). V lost 5 bases, J lost 0 bases, and 15 bases lay in between. The CDR3 has 15 residues. CDR1 and CDR2 (germline): SQVTM, ANQGSEA. The CDR3 DNA reads TGCAGCGTTATAGGCGGGGACATTAGCACAGATACGCAGTATTTT. The encoded protein is CSVIGGDISTDTQYF.

V and J are TRBV5-1 and TRBJ2-4; D is undetermined. Trimming cost V 2 bases and J 1 base, with 10 bases left between them. CDR1 SGHRS and CDR2 YFSETQ come from the germline V gene. The CDR3 sequence is 15 residues long. CDR3 sequence: CASSFGQPAKNIQYF. The CDR3 DNA is TGCGCCAGCAGCTTTGGTCAACCGGCCAAAAACATTCAGTACTTC.

Only a few counts were recorded for this clone. V and J are TRBV4-1 and TRBJ1-5; D is possibly TRBD1 (5 bases). The length of the CDR3 is 14 residues. With 3 bases removed from V and 4 bases from J, the gap between germline ends came to 10 bases. Looked up from germline, CDR1 is MGHRA and CDR2 is YSYEKL. In nucleotides, the CDR3 is TGCGCCAGCAGCCAGCGACAGTTAAATCAGCCCCAGCATTTT. As protein: CASSQRQLNQPQHF.

V gene TRBV5-6 combines with J gene TRBJ1-6; TRBD1 is a possible D gene (5 bases). Germline values: CDR1 SGHDT, CDR2 YYEEEE. The V and J ends lost 5 bases and 5 bases respectively, with 14 bases between them. The CDR3 is 15 amino acids. The CDR3 DNA sequence: TGTGCCAGCAGTAGGGACGCGACGGATAATTCACCCCTCCACTTT. Translating gives CASSRDATDNSPLHF.

The chain uses TRBV25-1 and TRBJ2-5, with 9 bases that match TRBD2. Germline V CDR1 and CDR2: MGHDK, SYGVNS. V was pared by 3 bases and J by 7 bases, with 6 bases of the junction left unmatched. The CDR3 spans 14 residues. The CDR3 loop is CASSDAGGPGTQYF. DNA for the CDR3: TGTGCCAGCAGTGACGCGGGAGGGCCGGGGACCCAGTACTTC. The variable domain in full, completed from reference TRBV25-1 and TRBJ2-5, reads EADIYQTPRYLVIGTGKKITLECSQTMGHDKMYWYQQDPGMELHLIHYSYGVNSTEKGDLSSESTVSRIRTEHFPLTLESARPSHTSQYLCASSDAGGPGTQYFGPGTRLLVL.

V and J are TRBV27 and TRBJ1-2; D remains ambiguous. Trimming cost V 1 base and J 1 base, with 7 bases left between them. Germline CDR1 and CDR2: MNHEY and SMNVEV (reference sequence). The CDR3 loop spans 14 amino acids. The CDR3 is CASSLYRDNYGYTF. The CDR3 bases are TGTGCCAGCAGTTTATATCGAGATAACTATGGCTACACCTTC.

This chain connects TRBV29-1 to TRBJ1-4, with 9 bases matching TRBD1. Germline CDR1 SQVTM, CDR2 ANQGSEA. This CDR3 region has 13 residues. The CDR3 nucleotides read TGCAGTGCCAGAACAGGGGGCATCGAAAAACTGTTTTTT. Translation gives CSARTGGIEKLFF.

The V call is TRBV4-3, the J call TRBJ2-7, with a weak D call TRBD1 (5 bases). The CDR3 is 16 residues long. The germline V gene encodes CDR1 LGHNA and CDR2 YSLEER. The germline V and J ends were trimmed by 2 bases and 4 bases, with 18 bases remaining between them. The CDR3 reads CASSQQGNGAPYEQYF. The CDR3 region has the DNA TGCGCCAGCAGCCAACAGGGTAATGGTGCCCCTTACGAGCAGTACTTC.

The V call is TRBV7-2, the J call TRBJ1-1; D is perhaps TRBD1 (5 bases). Germline lookup yields CDR1 SGHTA and CDR2 FQGNSA. V shed 5 bases and J shed 4 bases, with 11 bases lying between them. This CDR3 comprises 13 residues. The CDR3 region is CASSPGAATEAFF. The CDR3 region has the DNA TGTGCCAGCAGCCCCGGGGCAGCCACTGAAGCTTTCTTT.

V and J are TRBV7-9 and TRBJ1-4; D gene unclear. The CDR3 extends over 14 amino acids. Germline V gene sequence: CDR1 SEHNR, CDR2 FQNEAQ (reference sequence). Trimming shortened V by 3 bases and J by 0 bases, and 5 bases separated the two germline ends. CDR3 sequence (DNA): TGTGCCAGCAGCTTGACCGCAACTAATGAAAAACTGTTTTTT. Encoded protein: CASSLTATNEKLFF. The entire variable domain, with the rest obtained from reference TRBV7-9 and TRBJ1-4, is as follows: DTGVSQNPRHKITKRGQNVTFRCDPISEHNRLYWYRQTLGQGPEFLTYFQNEAQLEKSRLLSDRFSAERPKGSFSTLEIQRTEQGDSAMYLCASSLTATNEKLFFGSGTQLSVL.

This clone occurred many times. This chain connects TRBV15 to TRBJ2-1; the match to TRBD1 covers 10 bases. This CDR3 is built from 13 residues. The trim removed 8 bases at V and 7 bases at J, leaving 5 bases unmatched. CDR1 LNHNV and CDR2 YYDKDF come from the germline V gene (reference sequence). The CDR3 region has the DNA TGTGCCACCGGGACAGGGGTCATGAATGAGCAGTTCTTC. Protein product: CATGTGVMNEQFF.

The chain uses TRBV7-8 and TRBJ2-5, with D perhaps given as TRBD1 or TRBD2 (6 bases each). CDR3 length equals 15 residues. The germline V gene has CDR1 SGHVS and CDR2 FQNEAQ. V lost 2 bases and J 4 bases, leaving 14 bases between the germline ends. In nucleotides, the CDR3 is TGTGCCAGCAGCTTATTTGGGGGGCGGCGAGAGACCCAGTACTTC. This gives the protein CASSLFGGRRETQYF.

This clone was seen a few times. This rearrangement joins TRBV7-2 to TRBJ2-3; the D is unclear. V shed 5 bases and J shed 5 bases, with 14 bases lying between them. The germline V gene has CDR1 SGHTA and CDR2 FQGNSA. CDR3 length equals 14 residues. CDR3 sequence reads: CASSPQVVVDTQYF. The CDR3 region has the DNA TGTGCCAGCAGCCCGCAAGTAGTAGTAGATACGCAGTATTTT.

This clone showed up just a few times. The chain carries TRBV11-2 and TRBJ2-7; D uncertain. The germline V and J ends were trimmed by 5 bases and 3 bases, with 11 bases remaining between them. CDR1 and CDR2 from the germline V gene are SGHAT and FQNNGV. CDR3 length: 13 residues. CDR3 loop: CASSRTPDYEQYF. The DNA of the CDR3 is TGTGCCAGCAGCCGAACCCCTGACTACGAGCAGTACTTC.

This chain links TRBV7-2 with TRBJ1-3, with 10 positions matching TRBD1. From germline, CDR1 is SGHTA and CDR2 FQGNSA. Unmatched junction bases numbered 4, after V lost 5 bases and J lost 0 bases. This CDR3 has 16 residues. This CDR3 reads CASSLGQGSSGNTIYF. The CDR3 region has the DNA TGTGCCAGCAGCCTGGGACAGGGGTCCTCTGGAAACACCATATATTTT. Variable domain in full (rest from reference TRBV7-2 and TRBJ1-3): GAGVSQSPSNKVTEKGKDVELRCDPISGHTALYWYRQSLGQGLEFLIYFQGNSAPDKSGLPSDRFSAERTGGSVSTLTIQRTQQEDSAVYLCASSLGQGSSGNTIYFGEGSWLTVV.

V is TRBV7-7 and J is TRBJ2-7; D gene uncertain. Germline V gene data show CDR1 as SSHAT and CDR2 as FNYEAQ (reference sequence). CDR3 length equals 11 residues. The ends were cut back, 5 bases at V and 7 bases at J, with 9 bases in the middle. As DNA, the CDR3 is TGTGCCAGCAGCCCAGAGCAAGAGCAGTACGTC. It translates to CASSPEQEQYV.

The chain couples TRBV27 to TRBJ2-3, with 10 bases matching TRBD1. J was trimmed by 8 bases and V by 6 bases; bases with no gene match: 5. CDR3 length: 13 residues. Germline values: CDR1 MNHEY, CDR2 SMNVEV (reference sequence). The CDR3 DNA reads TGTGCCAGCAGGGGGACAGGGGTAGTTACGCAGTATTTT. Encoded protein: CASRGTGVVTQYF.

This clone was recorded a few times. The chain has TRBV19 and TRBJ1-1, with D hard to call. In germline, CDR1 is LNHDA, CDR2 SQIVND (reference sequence). This CDR3 region has 16 residues. V lost 3 bases and J 5 bases, leaving 19 bases between the germline ends. The CDR3 DNA sequence: TGTGCCAGTAGTATCACCCGCACACCGATGGGGACTGAAGCTTTCTTT. Translation: CASSITRTPMGTEAFF. The whole variable domain, remainder taken from reference TRBV19 and TRBJ1-1, is DGGITQSPKYLFRKEGQNVTLSCEQNLNHDAMYWYRQDPGQGLRLIYYSQIVNDFQKGDIAEGYSVSREKKESFPLTVTSAQKNPTAFYLCASSITRTPMGTEAFFGQGTRLTVV.

This clone showed up just a few times. Other DNA sequences in this specimen translate into the identical CDR3. The chain links TRBV5-1 to TRBJ2-5; tentative D call: TRBD2 (5 bases). Trimming left V 0 bases short and J 3 bases short, with 6 bases between. The CDR3 spans 13 residues. CDR1 SGHRS and CDR2 YFSETQ come from the germline V gene. The CDR3: CASSLAGKETQYF. DNA for the CDR3: TGCGCCAGCAGCTTGGCCGGGAAAGAGACCCAGTACTTC.

There are a few counts of this clone. The chain joins TRBV28 to TRBJ2-5; TRBD2 aligns across 7 bases. Germline V gene sequence: CDR1 MDHEN, CDR2 SYDVKM. The V and J ends lost 2 bases and 3 bases, in that order; junction bases with no gene match: 0. This CDR3 contains 13 residues. CDR3 in amino acids: CASSLGGEETQYF. CDR3 coding DNA: TGTGCCAGCAGTTTAGGGGGGGAAGAGACCCAGTACTTC.

In this sample, this clone turned up many times. This chain joins TRBV15 and TRBJ2-7; no definite D call. The germline CDR1 and CDR2 sequences are LNHNV and YYDKDF (reference sequence). The V end lost 0 bases, the J end lost 2 bases, and 5 bases lay between the germline ends. The CDR3 is 13 residues long. This chain's CDR3 is CATSRDMPYEQYF. In DNA form, the CDR3 reads TGTGCCACCAGCAGAGATATGCCCTACGAGCAGTACTTC.

This chain joins TRBV18 and TRBJ2-7; no clear D. Trimming removed 0 bases from V and 5 bases from J, with 8 bases in between. The CDR3 runs 13 residues. Looked up from germline, CDR1 is KGHSH and CDR2 is LQKENI. The CDR3 loop reads CASSPPGQNEQYF. The DNA for the CDR3 is TGTGCCAGCTCACCACCGGGTCAAAACGAGCAGTACTTC.

As DNA, the CDR3 is TGTGCCAGCAGCTCTCGGACAGGGCGTCGGGAGACCCAGTACTTC. The encoded protein is CASSSRTGRRETQYF. The genes are TRBV27 and TRBJ2-5; 8 bases match TRBD1. Germline V lookup: CDR1 MNHEY, CDR2 SMNVEV (reference sequence). V was clipped by 6 bases and J by 5 bases; unmatched bases: 11. CDR3 length: 15 residues.

The CDR3 here is CASSRRGGGGPSYNEQFF. The CDR3 region has the DNA TGTGCCAGTAGCCGCCGGGGGGGCGGGGGCCCCTCCTACAATGAGCAGTTCTTC. The rearrangement uses TRBV19 and TRBJ2-1; 8 positions agree with TRBD2. The CDR3 extends over 18 amino acids. V shed 6 bases and J 0 bases; nucleotides not matched to a gene: 13. The germline CDR1 and CDR2 sequences are LNHDA and SQIVND (reference sequence).

The chain employs TRBV7-3 and TRBJ2-5; tentatively, D is TRBD1 (6 bases). Germline-derived CDR1 and CDR2 are SGHTA and FQGTGA. The CDR3 loop spans 13 amino acids. The germline V and J ends were trimmed by 5 bases and 5 bases, with 12 bases remaining between them. The CDR3 DNA reads as TGTGCCAGCAGCGGAAATAGGGGGGAGACCCAGTACTTC. Translated: CASSGNRGETQYF.

This clone has a handful of counts. The chain uses TRBV29-1 and TRBJ1-4; D perhaps matches TRBD1 (5 bases). Germline loops: CDR1 SQVTM, CDR2 ANQGSEA. The CDR3 runs 13 residues. The V end lost 5 bases, the J end lost 7 bases, and 14 bases lay between the germline ends. CDR3 DNA: TGCAGCGTTATCAGGGTGGGAGGTGAAAAACTGTTTTTT. Its protein is CSVIRVGGEKLFF. The whole variable domain, filled in from reference TRBV29-1 and TRBJ1-4, reads SAVISQKPSRDICQRGTSLTIQCQVDSQVTMMFWYRQQPGQSLTLIATANQGSEATYESGFVIDKFPISRPNLTFSTLTVSNMSPEDSSIYLCSVIRVGGEKLFFGSGTQLSVL.

The rearrangement joins TRBV25-1 to TRBJ2-7; 7 positions match TRBD1. The CDR3 spans 16 residues. Germline V gene lookup returns CDR1 MGHDK and CDR2 SYGVNS. Trimming removed 4 bases from V and 4 bases from J; junction bases left unmatched: 13. CDR3 DNA sequence: TGTGCCAGCAGTGCTCACCGGGACAGAGGACCTTACGAGCAGTACTTC. This encodes CASSAHRDRGPYEQYF.

Concerning this clone itself: The sample holds other DNA sequences that translate to the same CDR3. The chain combines TRBV18 with TRBJ2-5; D call uncertain. V dropped 2 bases and J dropped 3 bases, with 1 base sitting between them. The CDR3 consists of 11 residues. Germline values: CDR1 KGHSH, CDR2 LQKENI. CDR3 nucleotides: TGTGCCAGCTCACCAGAAGAGACCCAGTACTTC. Encoded protein: CASSPEETQYF.

In its sample, this clone was seen a few times. The CDR3 DNA reads as TGCAGCGTCGAGGGACAGGGAAGGGAAGCTTTCTTT. It yields the protein CSVEGQGREAFF. The J gene is TRBJ1-1, the V gene TRBV29-1; TRBD1 agrees at 9 bases. CDR1 is SQVTM and CDR2 is ANQGSEA in the germline V gene. This CDR3 is 12 amino acids long. Trimming cost V 6 bases and J 8 bases; bases outside gene matches: 7.

The chain employs TRBV9 and TRBJ2-1; TRBD2 matches at 11 bases. From germline, CDR1 is SGDLS and CDR2 YYNGEE. The CDR3 loop spans 15 amino acids. V gave up 1 base and J gave up 5 bases; unmatched junction bases: 2. DNA for the CDR3: TGTGCCAGCAGCGTAACTAGCGGGAGACACAATGAGCAGTTCTTC. This sequence encodes CASSVTSGRHNEQFF.

This clone has a handful of counts. The chain's CDR3 is CSVEEPRQGEQPQHF. CDR3 nucleotide sequence: TGCAGCGTTGAAGAGCCAAGACAGGGAGAACAGCCCCAGCATTTT. This rearrangement joins TRBV29-1 to TRBJ1-5, with 7 bases aligning to TRBD1. Looked up from germline, CDR1 is SQVTM and CDR2 is ANQGSEA. The junction had 9 bases not matched to a gene; V was cut back by 0 bases and J by 7 bases. The CDR3 is 15 residues long.